The clone carrying this T cell receptor (beta chain) was recorded at least ten times. The sample is drawn from a study of tumor-infiltrating lymphocytes in primary liver carcinoma. Blood RNA was derived from unsorted whole blood, and germline DNA was extracted too. TCR beta cDNA was made from 450 to 550 ng total RNA with a constant-region primer. Three nested multiplex PCR rounds of slightly modified ARM-PCR generated TCR beta libraries. Each CDR3 protein is one row after TCRdb ran MiXCR on the multiplex PCR reads. The table records approximately 310,000 distinct CDR3 sequences, 65% of them present only once. The sample taken for sequencing was peripheral blood. This clonotype was obtained from a middle-aged man with primary liver carcinoma and hepatitis B virus infection.

CDR3 region: CASSRRAEWNEQFF. DNA for the CDR3: TGTGCCAGCAGTCGGCGAGCAGAGTGGAATGAGCAGTTCTTC. The chain combines TRBV6-5 with TRBJ2-1; D is unclear. This CDR3 is built from 14 residues. Trimming pared 5 bases from V and 7 bases from J, leaving 15 bases between. Germline lookup yields CDR1 MNHEY and CDR2 SVGAGI.